This TCR beta chain emerged from a study of cytomegalovirus exposure and HLA in healthy donors (dated by TCRdb to the late 2010s). Notes on the research overall: In an earlier analysis of roughly 500 of the donors, 250 to 350 Gb of sequence data and some 100 million unique TCR beta sequences from 150 million to 200 million T cells were reported. Besides the first cohort of 666 subjects, a separate validation cohort made up of over 95 different subjects was used. The number of typed donors differed by locus: 629-630 for A, B, C, DRB1 and DQB1; approximately 540 for DQA1; over 600 for DPA1; and roughly 450 for DPB1. The later analysis used no new phenotypic data to find candidate immune exposures, relying instead on TCR beta sequences and their occurrence across donors. To predict cytomegalovirus infection status, the study combined high-throughput TCR immunosequencing, statistical association of individual TCRs with disease status, and machine learning. Donor age, sex, ethnicity and CMV serostatus were compiled together with the repertoire data. Both class I and class II loci were covered by HLA typing, at four-digit resolution. A later genetic analysis took genome-wide SNP genotypes for about 65% of the 666 donors and used that subset as a discovery cohort. To study patterns of TCR occurrence, a later analysis re-analyzed previously published TCR beta repertoires from 650 to 750 donors and added high-resolution HLA genotyping. The T cell repertoires of around 730 subjects were profiled by immunosequencing and related to cytomegalovirus serostatus. On average, 235,054 unique TCR beta nucleotide sequences were sequenced per donor among about 400 genotyped donors of the cohort, with about 17% of those sequences being non-productive. Of the roughly 400 genotyped donors, approximately 82% fell in the genetic ancestry cluster associated with self-reported Caucasian donors. To decide whether each TCR beta V gene segment behaved as functional or pseudogenic, an earlier analysis of some 600 of the donors relied on high-throughput TCR beta sequencing. Several DR-DQ haplotypes were treated as single units for association and clustering because of strong linkage in the cohort. The aim of the study was to test whether cataloging public T cell receptors could identify signatures of past pathogen exposure. Every repertoire in the discovery cohort had been generated on one and the same sequencing platform. An early release covering roughly 600 HLA-typed donors comprised 250 to 350 gigabases of sequencing data and approximately 80 million unique TCR sequences. Study-level results and caveats: Because HLA typing was missing for some donors at each locus, association tests included only the typed subset. When HLA alleles, especially DR and DQ, strongly co-occurred, attributing TCR associations to individual alleles was difficult. An association between a missense DCLRE1C variant and V-gene and J-gene trimming of TCR beta chains was found in a later genetic analysis and replicated in an independent cohort. In vitro tests confirmed that a few of the cytomegalovirus-associated TCR beta chains recognize cytomegalovirus antigens. Compared with equally common non-associated chains, HLA-associated TCR beta chains in a later analysis were more clonally expanded and had lower generation probabilities. The only immune exposure information available for the cohort was CMV serostatus. According to a later genetic analysis, donors in an Asian-associated ancestry cluster had fewer N-insertions in productive TCRs than the roughly 670-donor mean. Some IMGT-functional V segments, including TRBV6-2 and TRBV6-3, could not be distinguished by the 87-base-pair reads and were therefore excluded. A further reported finding was that TCR beta sequences accurately predicted the HLA-A and HLA-B alleles for most subjects in the first cohort. In this cohort, only TCR beta chains were sequenced, and detectable features were limited by the absence of alpha or paired-chain data. Several of the top co-occurrence clusters appeared to be linked to parvovirus B19, influenza, CMV and Epstein-Barr virus, according to a later analysis. A group of highly shared sequence variants was considered likely to be a technical artifact of the sequencing pipeline. Most TCR sequences were seen in very few donors, while some public TCRs were found in many individuals. Cytomegalovirus status was reported to be diagnosed by the classifier with high specificity and sensitivity in both the original and validation cohorts. The study gave a list of under 200 TCR beta chains associated with cytomegalovirus. According to a later analysis, most CMV-associated TCR beta chains appeared to be HLA-restricted, and the HLA associations seemed to be driven largely by CMV exposure. Some 15 rarely observed V segments, including chromosome 9 orphons, were excluded from the earlier analysis of a few hundred of the donors because counts were too low. In a later analysis, 16,951 TCR beta sequences were associated with specific HLA alleles at a false discovery rate of 0.05. A later analysis found that TCR association rates varied across HLA loci, with DRB1 alleles showing the most associated TCRs and HLA-C alleles the fewest. Roughly uniform sequencing depth across donors was assumed in presence/absence analyses, although this assumption may not hold. Linkage disequilibrium might explain the correlated functional status among segregating V segments, but an unknown experimental factor could not be excluded. According to the authors, the approach could potentially be generalized to other disease states and immunological phenotypes. In an earlier analysis of 450 to 750 of the donors, most TCR beta V segments appeared in productive rearrangements about 87% or about 30% of the time, broadly matching IMGT annotations.

The cohort was made up of roughly 670 healthy bone marrow donors. Cohort members were all nominally healthy when sampled, although unrecorded immune exposures were likely present. The donor was CMV seronegative and belonged to the group of 380 or so seronegative cohort members. Every donor gave a peripheral blood sample, and the peripheral blood mononuclear cells from that sample were used for TCR beta sequencing. Genomic DNA extraction from the blood cell samples was performed with the Qiagen DNeasy Blood Extraction Kit. Libraries came from the immunoSEQ multiplex PCR assay. For the multiplex PCR, a mixture combining 60 forward primers for TCR Vbeta segments and 13 reverse primers for TCR Jbeta segments was used. A multiplex PCR assay on genomic DNA amplified the CDR3 region of rearranged TCR beta genes. The Illumina HiSeq System was used to sequence the amplified TCR beta libraries as 87-base-pair reads. The authors processed their data as follows. Across the 600 to 700 repertoires, a later analysis counted approximately 83 million unique TCR beta chains, 9.5 million to 12 million of which were shared by at least two donors. A nearest-neighbor algorithm error-corrected the raw reads and collapsed the reads into unique sequences, merging closely related sequences to remove PCR and sequencing errors. To assign V, D and J gene segments, CDR3 sequences were aligned to IMGT reference sequences. Each retained sequence needed at least a six-nucleotide match to both a V gene segment and a J gene segment. A rearrangement counted as productive if the CDR3 had no stop codons and remained in frame with V and J, and every other rearrangement counted as non-productive. Following IMGT convention, CDR3 was defined as the stretch from the second conserved V-encoded cysteine to the conserved J-encoded phenylalanine. The earlier analysis of about 640 of the donors excluded any sequence lacking an unambiguous match to a single V gene segment. An earlier analysis of about 600 of the donors called V segments functional above 56.7% productive rearrangements and segregating when the between-donor standard deviation exceeded 5%. To diagnose cytomegalovirus status from the catalog of TCR beta chain sequences, a statistical classification framework was built. V and J gene assignment, in a later analysis, came from comparing TCR nucleotide sequences with IMGT/GENE-DB human TR gene sequences. In a later analysis, CDR3 sequences and most-parsimonious VDJ recombination scenarios were assigned using the TCRdist pipeline. In a later analysis, every TCR beta chain was defined by the combination of its CDR3 amino acid sequence and its V-gene family, and reads without a unique V-gene family were dropped. A later analysis removed 550 to 650 highly shared, low-generation-probability nucleotide sequences to deal with suspected cross-contamination and a sequencing artifact. A later analysis calculated a clonal expansion index for each public chain from normalized within-repertoire ranks of inferred template counts. Generation probabilities in a later analysis came from a VDJ recombination model fitted to out-of-frame rearrangements, and those results were checked against IGoR. In a later analysis, TCR-TCR, TCR-HLA and TCR-CMV co-occurrence was scored with hypergeometric tests, and a repertoire-size bias correction was applied to TCR pairs. False discovery rates were estimated in a later analysis by permuting HLA or CMV assignments 20 times. In a later analysis, co-occurring TCRs were grouped using DBSCAN, and TCRdist sequence similarity was added for clustering within HLA-allele-positive subsets. Repertoires with fewer than 30,000 or more than 120,000 public chains, plus five repertoires with anomalous nucleotide sharing, were excluded from co-occurrence clustering. As stored in TCRdb, this immuneACCESS dataset retains in-frame rearrangements with V and J assigned. A fraction of the clones does not appear; measured against another copy, unresolved V genes explain less than half of the discrepancy, and the remainder lacks a known reason. The DNA gave D and trimming, while V, J and clone size come from that table. This sample holds approximately 170,000 clones; approximately 80% were observed only once. The ten top clones hold more than 1% of the sample.

From the cysteine through the phenylalanine, the CDR3 covers 16 amino acids. Of the read, only the CDR3 DNA is kept; its 48 bases are in frame from base 1. The germline V gene sets CDR1 to LGHNA and CDR2 to YSLEER. Unmatched junction bases come to 8, with V trimmed by 4 bases and J by 8 bases. The table lists this clone with a few counts. The specificity of this receptor is unknown. Base qualities are not at hand, and no much larger clone is one base apart. Sequences were obtained from PBMCs. This clonotype was obtained from a boy aged 2 to 9 in good health and CMV-seronegative. The rearranged chain carries TRBV4-3 and TRBJ1-4, and 12 junction bases match TRBD1. The CDR3 loop reads CASSRGDRGPEEKLFF. The sequenced DNA is TGCGCCAGCAGCCGAGGGGACAGGGGGCCGGAGGAAAAACTGTTTTTT.